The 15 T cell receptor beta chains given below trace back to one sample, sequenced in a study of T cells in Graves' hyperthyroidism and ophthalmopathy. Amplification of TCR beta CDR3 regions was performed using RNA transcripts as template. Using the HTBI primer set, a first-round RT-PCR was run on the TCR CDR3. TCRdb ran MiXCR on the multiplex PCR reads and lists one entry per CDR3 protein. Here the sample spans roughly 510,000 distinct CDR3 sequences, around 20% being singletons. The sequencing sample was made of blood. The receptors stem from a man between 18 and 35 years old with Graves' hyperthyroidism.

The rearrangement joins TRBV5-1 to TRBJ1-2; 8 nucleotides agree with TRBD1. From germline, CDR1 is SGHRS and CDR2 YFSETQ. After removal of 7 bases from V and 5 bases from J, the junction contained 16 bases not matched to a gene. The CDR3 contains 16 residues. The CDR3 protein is CASGESTGELWYGYTF. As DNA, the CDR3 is TGCGCCAGCGGAGAGTCGACAGGGGAATTATGGTATGGCTACACCTTC.

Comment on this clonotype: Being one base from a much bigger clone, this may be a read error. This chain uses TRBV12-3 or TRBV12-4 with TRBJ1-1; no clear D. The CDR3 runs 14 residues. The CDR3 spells CVSSLDQTNTEAFF. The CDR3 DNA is TGTGTCAGCAGCCTGGACCAGACGAACACTGAAGCTTTCTTT.

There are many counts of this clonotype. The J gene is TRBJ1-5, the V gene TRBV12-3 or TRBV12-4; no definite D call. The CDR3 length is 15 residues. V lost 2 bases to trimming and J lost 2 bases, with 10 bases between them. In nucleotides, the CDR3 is TGTGCCAGCAGTTTACTGGGAATTGGCAATCAGCCCCAGCATTTT. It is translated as CASSLLGIGNQPQHF.

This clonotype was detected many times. The CDR3 sequence: CASSYSGPNVYTF. In nucleotides, the CDR3 is TGTGCCAGCAGTTACTCGGGACCGAACGTCTACACCTTC. The V and J genes are TRBV6-5 and TRBJ1-2; possible D gene TRBD1, 5 bases. V was clipped by 0 bases and J by 10 bases, with 12 bases between them. The germline CDR1 and CDR2 sequences are MNHEY and SVGAGI. The CDR3 is made up of 13 amino acids.

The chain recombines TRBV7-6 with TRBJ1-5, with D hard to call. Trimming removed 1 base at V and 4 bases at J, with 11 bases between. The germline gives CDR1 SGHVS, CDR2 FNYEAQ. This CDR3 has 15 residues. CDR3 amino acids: CASSLGAVINQPQHF. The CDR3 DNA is TGTGCCAGCAGCTTAGGGGCCGTAATAAATCAGCCCCAGCATTTT.

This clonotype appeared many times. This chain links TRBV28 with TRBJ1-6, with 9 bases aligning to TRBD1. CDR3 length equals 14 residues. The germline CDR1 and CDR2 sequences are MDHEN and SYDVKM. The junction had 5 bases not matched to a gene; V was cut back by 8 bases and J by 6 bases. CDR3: CASCSGQGNSPLHF. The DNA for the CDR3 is TGTGCCAGCTGTTCGGGACAGGGTAATTCACCCCTCCACTTT.

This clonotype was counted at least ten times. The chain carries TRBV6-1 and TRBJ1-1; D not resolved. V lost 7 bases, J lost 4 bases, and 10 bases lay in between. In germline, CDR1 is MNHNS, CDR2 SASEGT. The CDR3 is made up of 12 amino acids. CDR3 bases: TGTGCCAGCACCTTTCGGGGCACTGAAGCTTTCTTT. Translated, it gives CASTFRGTEAFF.

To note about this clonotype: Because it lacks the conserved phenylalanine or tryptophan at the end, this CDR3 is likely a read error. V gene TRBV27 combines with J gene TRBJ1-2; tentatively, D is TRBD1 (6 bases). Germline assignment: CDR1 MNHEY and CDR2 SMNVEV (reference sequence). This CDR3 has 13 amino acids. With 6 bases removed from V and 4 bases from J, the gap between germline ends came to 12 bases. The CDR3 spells CASSLDSAYGYTY. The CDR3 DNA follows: TGTGCCAGCAGCTTGGACAGTGCCTATGGCTACACCTAC.

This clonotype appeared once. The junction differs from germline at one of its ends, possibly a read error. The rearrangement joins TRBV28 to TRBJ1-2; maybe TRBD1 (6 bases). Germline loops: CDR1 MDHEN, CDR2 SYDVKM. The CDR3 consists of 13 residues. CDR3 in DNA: TGTGCCAGCAGTTTGTCAGGGGTCTATGGCTACGCCTTC. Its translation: CASSLSGVYGYAF.

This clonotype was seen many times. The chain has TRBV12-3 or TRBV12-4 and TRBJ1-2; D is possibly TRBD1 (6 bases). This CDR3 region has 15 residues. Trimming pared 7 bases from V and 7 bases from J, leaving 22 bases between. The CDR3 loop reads CASNSEGWGARGYTF. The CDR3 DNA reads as TGTGCCAGCAACTCGGAGGGGTGGGGGGCGCGTGGCTACACCTTC.

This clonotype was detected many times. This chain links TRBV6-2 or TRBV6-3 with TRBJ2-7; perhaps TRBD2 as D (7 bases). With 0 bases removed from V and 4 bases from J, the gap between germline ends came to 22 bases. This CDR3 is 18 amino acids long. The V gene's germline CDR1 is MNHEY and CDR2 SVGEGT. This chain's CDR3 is CASSYSSVGGGQLYEQYF. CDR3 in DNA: TGTGCCAGCAGTTACTCGAGCGTGGGGGGGGGCCAGTTGTACGAGCAGTACTTC.

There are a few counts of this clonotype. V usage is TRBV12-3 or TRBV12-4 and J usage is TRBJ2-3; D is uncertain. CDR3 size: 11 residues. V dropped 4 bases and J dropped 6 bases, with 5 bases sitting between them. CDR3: CASSSEDTQYF. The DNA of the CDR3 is TGTGCCAGCAGTTCGGAGGATACGCAGTATTTT.

This CDR3 reads CASSQRTGGKRGYTF. The CDR3 nucleotides read TGCGCCAGCAGCCAGAGGACAGGGGGCAAACGTGGCTACACCTTC. V usage is TRBV4-1 and J usage is TRBJ1-2, with 11 positions matching TRBD1. V gave up 3 bases and J gave up 7 bases; unmatched junction bases: 7. CDR1 and CDR2 from the germline V gene are MGHRA and YSYEKL. The CDR3 sequence is 15 residues long.

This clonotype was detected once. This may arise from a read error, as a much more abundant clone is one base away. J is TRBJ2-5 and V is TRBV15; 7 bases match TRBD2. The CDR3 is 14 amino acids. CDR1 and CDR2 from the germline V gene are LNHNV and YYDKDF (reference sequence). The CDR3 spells CAISREGGGETQYF. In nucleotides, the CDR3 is TGTGCCATCAGCAGAGAGGGCGGGGGAGAGACCCAGTACTTC.

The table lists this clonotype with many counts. The CDR3 here is CSARPGNTGELFF. CDR3 sequence (DNA): TGCAGTGCTAGACCAGGGAACACCGGGGAGCTGTTTTTT. This chain connects TRBV20-1 to TRBJ2-2; D unclear. The V and J ends lost 2 bases and 1 base respectively, with 5 bases between them. The germline gives CDR1 DFQATT, CDR2 SNEGSKA (reference sequence). This CDR3 region has 13 residues.